A selection of T cell receptor beta chains follows, all from one sample in a study of T-cell reconstitution after alpha-beta-depleted transplantation in children. TCRdb re-analysed the PCR reads in MiXCR, keeping a single row per CDR3 protein. Of about 610,000 distinct CDR3 sequences listed, under 12% are singletons. The material was PBMCs from the stem cell graft donor, obtained from the stem cell graft. The receptors were gathered from a human donor who donated a stem cell graft to a child with acute myeloid leukemia. CDR3s include the opening cysteine and the closing phenylalanine or tryptophan. The D gene is left open where the match is weak. Clone size, where shown, is once, few, many, or a class for clones that have expanded.

clone_size	d_call	v_call	j_call	cdr3_aa	cdr3_nt
-	-	TRBV28	TRBJ1-2	CASSLLGTLYGYTF	TGTGCCAGCAGTTTACTTGGGACACTCTATGGCTACACCTTC
-	TRBD2	TRBV24-1	TRBJ2-7	CATSDFVAGEIYEQYF	TGTGCCACCAGTGATTTCGTAGCGGGAGAAATCTACGAGCAGTACTTC
many	-	TRBV7-2	TRBJ2-5	CASSLVVVPETQYF	TGTGCCAGCAGCTTAGTTGTGGTCCCAGAGACCCAGTACTTC
-	-	TRBV11-2	TRBJ2-6	CASSPLPGRLSGANVLTF	TGTGCCAGCAGCCCACTACCGGGACGGCTCTCTGGGGCCAACGTCCTGACTTTC
-	TRBD1	TRBV3-1	TRBJ1-1	CASSQGGTGPGAFF	TGTGCCAGCAGCCAAGGAGGGACAGGACCTGGGGCTTTCTTT
-	TRBD2	TRBV5-1	TRBJ2-1	CASRFGLAAYNEQFF	TGCGCCAGCAGGTTCGGTCTAGCGGCCTACAATGAGCAGTTCTTC
few	TRBD2	TRBV9	TRBJ2-7	CASSAGTSGRYLDEQYF	TGTGCCAGCAGCGCCGGGACTAGCGGGAGGTATTTGGACGAGCAGTACTTC
many	-	TRBV20-1	TRBJ2-7	CSASSGPSAYEQYF	TGCAGTGCTAGTTCCGGGCCGAGTGCCTACGAGCAGTACTTC
few	-	TRBV7-8	TRBJ2-6	CASTPFSLGTQGSGANVLTF	TGTGCCAGCACTCCCTTCTCCCTAGGTACCCAGGGGTCTGGGGCCAACGTCCTGACTTTC
-	TRBD2	TRBV5-6	TRBJ2-7	CASSSRLAGGRYEQYF	TGTGCCAGCAGCTCGCGACTAGCGGGAGGGCGGTACGAGCAGTACTTC
few	-	TRBV29-1	TRBJ1-1	CSVPTGGLMNTEAFF	TGCAGCGTTCCGACGGGGGGGTTGATGAACACTGAAGCTTTCTTT
-	-	TRBV9	TRBJ1-3	CASSVTDVVGNTIYF	TGTGCCAGCAGCGTAACGGACGTGGTCGGAAACACCATATATTTT
few	-	TRBV5-5	TRBJ2-1	CASSLLASGVFYNEQFF	TGTGCCAGCAGCTTGTTAGCCTCCGGCGTCTTCTACAATGAGCAGTTCTTC
-	-	TRBV3-1	TRBJ2-6	CASSLSTLRVSGANVLTF	TGTGCCAGCAGCTTGTCGACCCTCAGGGTCTCTGGGGCCAACGTCCTGACTTTC
many	-	TRBV7-2	TRBJ2-4	CASSVGHGRNIQYF	TGTGCCAGCAGCGTGGGACATGGGAGAAACATTCAGTACTTC
few	-	TRBV30	TRBJ2-6	CAWGRRLGANVLTF	TGTGCCTGGGGTCGTCGGCTTGGGGCCAACGTCCTGACTTTC
-	-	TRBV6-1	TRBJ2-5	CASSPSHSAGARGTQYF	TGTGCCAGCAGCCCCTCACATTCGGCGGGGGCACGAGGGACCCAGTACTTC
few	-	TRBV12-3/TRBV12-4	TRBJ1-4	CASRGETEAGEKLFF	TGTGCCAGCAGAGGAGAGACAGAGGCAGGGGAAAAACTGTTTTTT
-	TRBD1	TRBV28	TRBJ1-5	CASSPWTGSSNQPQHF	TGTGCCAGCAGCCCTTGGACAGGGAGTAGCAATCAGCCCCAGCATTTT
-	-	TRBV25-1	TRBJ2-1	CASSAAFKGRLHNEQFF	TGTGCCAGCAGTGCCGCTTTCAAGGGGCGCCTCCACAATGAGCAGTTCTTC
-	TRBD2	TRBV5-1	TRBJ2-3	CASSRTTSGMIDTQYF	TGCGCCAGCAGCCGGACAACTAGCGGGATGATAGATACGCAGTATTTT
few	TRBD2	TRBV4-1	TRBJ2-1	CASSQDLGGRGYNEQFF	TGCGCCAGCAGCCAAGATCTGGGCGGGAGGGGCTACAATGAGCAGTTCTTC
few	-	TRBV4-3	TRBJ2-3	CASSQGLLARTDTQYF	TGCGCCAGCAGCCAAGGCCTCCTCGCACGCACAGATACGCAGTATTTT
-	TRBD2	TRBV6-1	TRBJ2-5	CASSRWTSGKETQYF	TGTGCCAGCAGCCGCTGGACTAGCGGGAAAGAGACCCAGTACTTC
-	-	TRBV27	TRBJ1-5	CASSSADSTPLAQHF	TGTGCCAGCAGTTCTGCGGACTCAACCCCCCTAGCCCAGCATTTT
-	TRBD1	TRBV6-1	TRBJ1-4	CATSTGGYSNEKLFF	TGTGCCACTTCGACAGGGGGCTACTCTAATGAAAAACTGTTTTTT
-	-	TRBV5-1	TRBJ1-6	CASSLEYGSDSPLHF	TGCGCCAGCAGCTTGGAGTACGGCTCAGACTCACCCCTCCACTTT
once	-	TRBV9	TRBJ2-2	CASSLNVGDRGQFF	TGTGCCAGCAGCCTGAACGTCGGAGATCGGGGGCAGTTTTTT
-	TRBD2	TRBV7-3	TRBJ2-6	CASSRVAGGPAAGANVLTF	TGTGCCAGCAGCAGGGTAGCGGGAGGGCCAGCAGCTGGGGCCAACGTCCTGACTTTC
-	TRBD1	TRBV30	TRBJ2-1	CAWRPGQGFHEQFF	TGTGCCTGGAGGCCGGGACAGGGATTCCATGAGCAGTTCTTC
-	-	TRBV7-9	TRBJ2-1	CASSPFGEQFF	TGTGCCAGCAGCCCTTTTGGTGAGCAGTTCTTC
few	TRBD1	TRBV5-4	TRBJ2-5	CASSGRQGEGETQYF	TGTGCCAGCAGCGGGCGACAGGGCGAAGGAGAGACCCAGTACTTC
many	-	TRBV11-1	TRBJ2-2	CASAGNTGELFF	TGTGCCTCCGCCGGGAACACCGGGGAGCTGTTTTTT
few	-	TRBV5-5	TRBJ1-1	CATSVLAAVNTEAFF	TGTGCCACCTCCGTGTTAGCGGCGGTGAACACTGAAGCTTTCTTT
many	-	TRBV25-1	TRBJ2-3	CASSPNRILTDTQYF	TGTGCCAGCAGTCCGAACAGGATCCTCACGGATACGCAGTATTTT